This TCR beta chain was recovered during a study of identical twins. On this clonotype itself: Its specificity is not known.

It was template switching that added a universal primer site, and there were unique molecular identifiers on the cDNA. TCRdb redid the calling of the 5' RACE reads with MiXCR, one entry per CDR3 protein. This sample has 690,000 or so distinct CDR3 sequences, with around 5.7% found just once. Germline CDR1 and CDR2: SGHTA and FQGNSA. Unmatched junction bases numbered 2, after V lost 2 bases and J lost 7 bases. CDR3 length: 14 amino acids. Findings and limits, study-wide: One should note that invariant MAIT and iNKT cells could partly confound zero-insertion analyses.

The TCR originated in a man younger than 35 in good health. V gene TRBV7-2 combines with J gene TRBJ2-1, with TRBD2 matching 10 bases. The sample consisted of naive T cells sorted from blood. The CDR3 DNA follows: TGTGCCAGCAGCTTACCGGGACTAGCGAATGAGCAGTTCTTC. Translating gives CASSLPGLANEQFF.